This T cell receptor beta chain was recovered during a study of a mutant IDH1 vaccine in newly diagnosed glioma. Study-level background: The study started vaccination 4-6 weeks after radiotherapy alone, or with temozolomide cycles.

The V gene lost 6 bases and the J gene lost 2 bases, with 14 bases spanning the gap. Germline CDR1 reads MNHEY; CDR2 reads SVGAGI. The CDR3 sequence is 15 residues long. Time point defined: week 35, safety follow-up. One vaccine dose held 300 ug of mutant IDH1 20-mer peptide and came with topical imiquimod. To note about this clone: What it binds is unknown.

The repertoire was sequenced with immunoSEQ multiplex PCR; TCRdb's copy has only in-frame clones and lacks some. This table has about 69,000 clones, more than 85% appearing once. Overall study findings and caveats: Top peripheral T cell clonotype shifts appeared unrelated to pseudoprogression.

V and J are TRBV6-5 and TRBJ1-5, with D possibly TRBD1 on 5 matching bases. This TCR derives from a man aged 30 to 39 with glioma. The source material was PBMCs, sampled from a glioma patient whose treatment included an IDH1 peptide vaccine. CDR3 loop: CASRAREGRNQPQHF. CDR3 in DNA: TGTGCCAGCAGGGCCAGGGAAGGCCGCAATCAGCCCCAGCATTTT.